The clone carrying this T cell receptor beta chain came up once. The entry originates in a study of blood T cell repertoires in COVID-19. Participants were aged about 18 to 100 years from 20 to 30 US areas. Per the original methods: Nucleated cell counts were estimated from reference gene primer amplification. The assay was immunoSEQ multiplex PCR, and TCRdb's table has in-frame clones only and misses some. The V and J calls and the clone size are those of that table, but D and trimming were determined from the DNA. The table lists about 240,000 clones, around nine tenths of them singletons. Trimming took 10 bases from V and 2 from J; bases not matched to a gene: 11. CDR3 length: 15 amino acids. Germline loops: CDR1 MDHEN, CDR2 SYDVKM.

The chain links TRBV28 to TRBJ1-2; 9 bases are a match to TRBD1. Sequenced input: PBMCs or T cells enriched from blood (not recorded which). The receptor comes from a woman in her twenties or thirties who had recovered from COVID-19. The CDR3 region has the DNA TGTGCCACCAAACAGGGGGACAGGGCAAACTATGGCTACACCTTC. It translates to CATKQGDRANYGYTF.